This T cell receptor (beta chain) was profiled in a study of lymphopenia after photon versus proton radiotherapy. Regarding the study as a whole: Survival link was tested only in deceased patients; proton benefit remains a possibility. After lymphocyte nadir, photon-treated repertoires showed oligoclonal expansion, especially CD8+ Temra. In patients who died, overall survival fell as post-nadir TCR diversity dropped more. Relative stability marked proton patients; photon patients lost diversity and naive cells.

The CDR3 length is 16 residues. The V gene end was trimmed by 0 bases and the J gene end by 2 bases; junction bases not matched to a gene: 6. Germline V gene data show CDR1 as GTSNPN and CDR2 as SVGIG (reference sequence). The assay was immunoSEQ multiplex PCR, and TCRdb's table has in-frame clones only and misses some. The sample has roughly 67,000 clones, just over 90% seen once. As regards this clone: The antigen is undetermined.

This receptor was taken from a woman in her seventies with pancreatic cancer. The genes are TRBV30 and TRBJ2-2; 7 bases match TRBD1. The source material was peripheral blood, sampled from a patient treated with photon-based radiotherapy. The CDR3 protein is CAWSVQGTANTGELFF. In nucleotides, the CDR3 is TGTGCCTGGAGTGTACAGGGGACAGCAAACACCGGGGAGCTGTTTTTT.